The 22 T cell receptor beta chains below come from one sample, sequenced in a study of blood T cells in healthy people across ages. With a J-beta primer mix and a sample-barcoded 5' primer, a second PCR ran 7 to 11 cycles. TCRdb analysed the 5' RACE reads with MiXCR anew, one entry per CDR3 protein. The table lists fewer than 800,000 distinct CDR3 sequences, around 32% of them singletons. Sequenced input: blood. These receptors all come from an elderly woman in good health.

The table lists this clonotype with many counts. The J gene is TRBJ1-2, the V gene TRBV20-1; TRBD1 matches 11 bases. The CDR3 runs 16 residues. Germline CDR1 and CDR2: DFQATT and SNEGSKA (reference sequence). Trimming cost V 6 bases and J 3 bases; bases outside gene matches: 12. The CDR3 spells CSADKPGTGGDYGYTF. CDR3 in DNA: TGCAGTGCCGACAAGCCTGGGACAGGGGGTGACTATGGCTACACCTTC.

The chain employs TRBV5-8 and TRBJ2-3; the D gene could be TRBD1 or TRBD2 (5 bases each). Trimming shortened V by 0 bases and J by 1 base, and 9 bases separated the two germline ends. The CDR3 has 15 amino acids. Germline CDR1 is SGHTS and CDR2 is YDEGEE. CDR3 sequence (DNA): TGTGCCAGCAGCTTGGGTGTGGGGGGCACAGATACGCAGTATTTT. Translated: CASSLGVGGTDTQYF.

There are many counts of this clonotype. The CDR3 protein is CSVAPTNEKLFF. In DNA form, the CDR3 reads TGCAGCGTTGCCCCCACTAATGAAAAACTGTTTTTT. V is TRBV29-1 and J is TRBJ1-4; D is unresolved. This CDR3 is built from 12 residues. Germline lookup yields CDR1 SQVTM and CDR2 ANQGSEA. V was pared by 4 bases and J by 2 bases, with 5 bases between.

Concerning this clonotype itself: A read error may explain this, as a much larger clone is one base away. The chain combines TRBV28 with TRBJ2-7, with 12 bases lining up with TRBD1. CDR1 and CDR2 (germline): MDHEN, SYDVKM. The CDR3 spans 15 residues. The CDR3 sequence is CVSSSEGQGAAEQYF. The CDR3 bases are TGTGTCAGCAGTTCAGAGGGACAGGGGGCGGCCGAGCAGTACTTC.

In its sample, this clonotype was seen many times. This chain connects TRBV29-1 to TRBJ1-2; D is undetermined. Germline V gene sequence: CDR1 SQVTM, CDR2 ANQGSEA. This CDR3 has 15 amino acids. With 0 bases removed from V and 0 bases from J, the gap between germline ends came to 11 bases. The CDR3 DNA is TGCAGCGTTGAAGATTTGACGCGAGCTAACTATGGCTACACCTTC. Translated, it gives CSVEDLTRANYGYTF.

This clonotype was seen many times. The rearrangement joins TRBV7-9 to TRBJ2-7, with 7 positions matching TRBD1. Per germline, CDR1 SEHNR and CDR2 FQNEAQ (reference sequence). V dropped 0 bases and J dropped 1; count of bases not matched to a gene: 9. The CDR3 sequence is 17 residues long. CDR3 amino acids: CASSLAGTGVRSYEQYF. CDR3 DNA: TGTGCCAGCAGCTTAGCGGGCACAGGGGTTAGGTCCTACGAGCAGTACTTC.

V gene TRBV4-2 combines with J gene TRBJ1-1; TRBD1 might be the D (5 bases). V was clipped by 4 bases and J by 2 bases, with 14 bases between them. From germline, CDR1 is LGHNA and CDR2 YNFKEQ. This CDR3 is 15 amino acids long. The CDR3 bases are TGTGCCAGCAGCCCCGGGGGGGGGAGCAACACTGAAGCTTTCTTT. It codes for CASSPGGGSNTEAFF.

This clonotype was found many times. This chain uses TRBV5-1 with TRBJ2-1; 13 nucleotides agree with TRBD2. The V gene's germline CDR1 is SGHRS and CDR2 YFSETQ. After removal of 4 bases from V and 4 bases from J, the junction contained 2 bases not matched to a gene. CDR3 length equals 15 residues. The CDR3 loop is CASSATSGRYNEQFF. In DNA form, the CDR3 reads TGCGCCAGCAGCGCGACTAGCGGGAGGTACAATGAGCAGTTCTTC. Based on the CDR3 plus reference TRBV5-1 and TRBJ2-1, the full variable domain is KAGVTQTPRYLIKTRGQQVTLSCSPISGHRSVSWYQQTPGQGLQFLFEYFSETQRNKGNFPGRFSGRQFSNSRSEMNVSTLELGDSALYLCASSATSGRYNEQFFGPGTRLTVL.

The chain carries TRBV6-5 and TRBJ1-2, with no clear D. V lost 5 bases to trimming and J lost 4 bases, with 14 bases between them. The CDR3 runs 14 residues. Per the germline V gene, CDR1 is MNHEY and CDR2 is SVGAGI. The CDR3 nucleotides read TGTGCCAGCAGTAGATCCGCAGGCGTCTATGGCTACACCTTC. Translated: CASSRSAGVYGYTF.

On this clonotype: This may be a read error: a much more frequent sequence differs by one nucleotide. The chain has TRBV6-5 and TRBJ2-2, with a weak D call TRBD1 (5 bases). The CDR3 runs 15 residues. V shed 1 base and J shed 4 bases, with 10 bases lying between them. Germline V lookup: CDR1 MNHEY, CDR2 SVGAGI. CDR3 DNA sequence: TGTGCCAGCAGTTACTGCCGCAGGGCCACCGGGGAGCTGTTTTTT. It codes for CASSYCRRATGELFF.

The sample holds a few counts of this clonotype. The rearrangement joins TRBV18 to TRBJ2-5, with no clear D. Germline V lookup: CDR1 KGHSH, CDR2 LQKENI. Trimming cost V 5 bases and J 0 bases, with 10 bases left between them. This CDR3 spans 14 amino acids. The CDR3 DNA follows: TGTGCCAGCTCAGTATCCATGAACCAAGAGACCCAGTACTTC. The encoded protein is CASSVSMNQETQYF.

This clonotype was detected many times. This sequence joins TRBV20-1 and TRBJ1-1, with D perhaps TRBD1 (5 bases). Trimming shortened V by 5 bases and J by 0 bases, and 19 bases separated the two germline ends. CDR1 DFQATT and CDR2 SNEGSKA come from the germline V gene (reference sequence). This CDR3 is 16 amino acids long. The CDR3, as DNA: TGCAGTGCTTATACTACGGGGAAGGGGATGAACACTGAAGCTTTCTTT. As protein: CSAYTTGKGMNTEAFF.

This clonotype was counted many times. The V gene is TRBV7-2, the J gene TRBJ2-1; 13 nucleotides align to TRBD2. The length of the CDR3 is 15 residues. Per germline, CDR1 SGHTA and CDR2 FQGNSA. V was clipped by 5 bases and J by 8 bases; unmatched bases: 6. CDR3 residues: CASSPGLAGWDEQFF. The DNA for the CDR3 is TGTGCCAGCAGCCCGGGACTAGCGGGGTGGGATGAGCAGTTCTTC. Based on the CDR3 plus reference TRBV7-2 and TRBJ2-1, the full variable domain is GAGVSQSPSNKVTEKGKDVELRCDPISGHTALYWYRQSLGQGLEFLIYFQGNSAPDKSGLPSDRFSAERTGGSVSTLTIQRTQQEDSAVYLCASSPGLAGWDEQFFGPGTRLTVL.

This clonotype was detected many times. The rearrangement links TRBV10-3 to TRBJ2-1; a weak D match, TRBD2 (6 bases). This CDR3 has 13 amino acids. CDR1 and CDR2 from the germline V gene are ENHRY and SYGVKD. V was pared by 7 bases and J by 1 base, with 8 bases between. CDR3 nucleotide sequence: TGTGCCATCATGGGGGGTTCCTACAATGAGCAGTTCTTC. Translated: CAIMGGSYNEQFF.

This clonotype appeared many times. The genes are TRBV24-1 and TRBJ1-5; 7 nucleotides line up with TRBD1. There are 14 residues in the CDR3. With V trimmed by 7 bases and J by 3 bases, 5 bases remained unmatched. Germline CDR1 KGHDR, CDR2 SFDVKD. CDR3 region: CATSGQAINQPQHF. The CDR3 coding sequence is TGTGCCACCAGCGGACAGGCAATCAATCAGCCCCAGCATTTT.

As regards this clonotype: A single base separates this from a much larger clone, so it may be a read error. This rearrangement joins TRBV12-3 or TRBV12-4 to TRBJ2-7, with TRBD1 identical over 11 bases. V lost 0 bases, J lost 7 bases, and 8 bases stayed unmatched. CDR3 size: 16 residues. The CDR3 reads CASSLAGQGDDNEQYF. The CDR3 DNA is TGTGCCAGCAGTTTAGCGGGACAGGGGGACGACAATGAGCAGTACTTC.

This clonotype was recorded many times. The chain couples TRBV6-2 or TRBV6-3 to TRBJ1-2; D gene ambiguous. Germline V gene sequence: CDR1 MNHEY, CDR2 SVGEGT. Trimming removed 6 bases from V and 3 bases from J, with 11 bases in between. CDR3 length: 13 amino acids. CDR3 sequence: CASSRVGDYGYTF. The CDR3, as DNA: TGTGCCAGCAGCCGTGTCGGGGACTATGGCTACACCTTC.

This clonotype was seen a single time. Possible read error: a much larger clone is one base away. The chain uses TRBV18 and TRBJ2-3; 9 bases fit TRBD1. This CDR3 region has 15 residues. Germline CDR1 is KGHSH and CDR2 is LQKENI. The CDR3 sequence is CASSPNRGRADAQYF. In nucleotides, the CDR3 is TGTGCCAGCTCACCAAACAGGGGGCGCGCAGATGCGCAGTATTTT.

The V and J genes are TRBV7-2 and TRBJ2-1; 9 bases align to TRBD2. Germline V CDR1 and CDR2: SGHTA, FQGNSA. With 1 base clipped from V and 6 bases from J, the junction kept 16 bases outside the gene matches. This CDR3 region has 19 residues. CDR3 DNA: TGTGCCAGCAGCTTAGAGGCGTTAGCGGGGGTCGGACTACGCAATGAGCAGTTCTTC. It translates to CASSLEALAGVGLRNEQFF.

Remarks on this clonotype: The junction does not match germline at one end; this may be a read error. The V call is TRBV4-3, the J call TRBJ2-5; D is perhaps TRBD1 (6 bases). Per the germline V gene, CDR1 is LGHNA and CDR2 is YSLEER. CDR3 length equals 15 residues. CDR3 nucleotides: TGCGCCAGCAGCCAAGGTCGGCAGGGGCAAGAGATCCAGTACTTC. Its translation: CASSQGRQGQEIQYF.

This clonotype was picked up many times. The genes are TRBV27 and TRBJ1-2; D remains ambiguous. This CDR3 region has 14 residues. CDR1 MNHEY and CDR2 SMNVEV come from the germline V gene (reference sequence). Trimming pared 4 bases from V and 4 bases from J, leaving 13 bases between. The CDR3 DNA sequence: TGTGCCAGCAGTTCCCCCGCAGACGGCTATGGCTACACCTTC. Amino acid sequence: CASSSPADGYGYTF.

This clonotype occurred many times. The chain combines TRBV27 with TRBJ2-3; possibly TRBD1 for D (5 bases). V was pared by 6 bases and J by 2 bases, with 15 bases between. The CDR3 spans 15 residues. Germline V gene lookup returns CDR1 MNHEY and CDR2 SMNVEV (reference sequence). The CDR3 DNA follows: TGTGCCAGCAGACAAGCCAGGGCAACCACAGATACGCAGTATTTT. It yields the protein CASRQARATTDTQYF.